The clone carrying this T cell receptor beta chain was seen at least ten times. The target antigen is unknown. The data originate from a study of glioma-infiltrating T cells. Using RNA template, CDR3s of TCR alpha and beta were amplified with iRepertoire arm-PCR. Input was roughly 100-450 ng of tissue mRNA or PBMC total RNA. TCRdb itself ran the multiplex PCR reads through MiXCR, one entry per CDR3 protein. The sample has under 200,000 distinct CDR3 sequences; approximately 30% are singletons. Study-wide results and caveats: Only very few CDR3 sequences appeared in both tissue and blood. Tissue-blood divergence was below expectation in non-neoplastic patients, above in gliomas.

CDR3 length equals 16 residues. V lost 1 base and J lost 7, with 19 bases in between. Germline V CDR1 and CDR2: DFQATT, SNEGSKA (reference sequence). The chain has TRBV20-1 and TRBJ1-4, with D hard to call. This sequence was found in a human donor with low-grade glioma or glioblastoma, undergoing nonglioma brain surgery, or in good health (not recorded which). Sequenced material: glioma tissue, nonneoplastic brain tissue, or PBMCs (not recorded which). The chain's CDR3 is CSARGVGPADGEKLFF. Written as DNA, the CDR3 is TGCAGTGCTAGAGGGGTAGGCCCTGCCGACGGTGAAAAACTGTTTTTT.